This T cell receptor beta chain was sequenced during a study of T cell repertoires in cytomegalovirus infection. Across the study: The public TCR beta signatures pointed to both CMV infection and matching HLA type.

Study findings and constraints: In two of eight donors, the top clonotype was HLA-C-restricted CMV-specific.

The CDR3 runs 15 residues. Per germline, CDR1 KGHSH and CDR2 LQKENI. V gave up 5 bases and J gave up 1 base, with 12 bases separating them. MiXCR was run by TCRdb on the reads, yielding one entry per CDR3 protein. This sample has around 100,000 distinct CDR3 sequences, with about 15% found just once. At least ten counts were recorded for this clonotype. The antigen remains undetermined. The source of this sequence is a human donor in good health (CMV status not recorded). Some clones in this sample may be carry-over from other donors' samples. This sequence joins TRBV18 and TRBJ1-5, with D hard to call. The sequencing sample was made of PBMCs. CDR3 loop: CASSKDPGSNQPQHF. CDR3 DNA: TGTGCCAGCTCAAAGGACCCGGGAAGCAATCAGCCCCAGCATTTT.